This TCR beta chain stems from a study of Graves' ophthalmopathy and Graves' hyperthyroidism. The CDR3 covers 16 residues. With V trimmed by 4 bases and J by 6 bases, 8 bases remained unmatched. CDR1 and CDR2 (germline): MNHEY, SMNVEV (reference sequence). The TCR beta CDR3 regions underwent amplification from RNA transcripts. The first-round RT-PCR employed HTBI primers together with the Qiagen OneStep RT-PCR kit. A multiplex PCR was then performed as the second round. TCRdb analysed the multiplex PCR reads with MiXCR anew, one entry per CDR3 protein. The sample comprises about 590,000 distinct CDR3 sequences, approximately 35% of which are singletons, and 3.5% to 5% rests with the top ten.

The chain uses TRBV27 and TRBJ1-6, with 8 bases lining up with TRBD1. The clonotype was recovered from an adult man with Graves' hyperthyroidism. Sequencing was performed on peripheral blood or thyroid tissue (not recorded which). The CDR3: CASSSWTGLSNSPLHF. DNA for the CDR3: TGTGCCAGCAGTTCCTGGACAGGGTTGTCTAATTCACCCCTCCACTTT.